In its sample, the clone carrying this TCR beta chain was seen many times. Time point specified: before trial treatment. The authors ran 15 to 25 PCR cycles to amplify TCRs with a constant-region primer and V-primer adapter. TCRdb used MiXCR to reprocess the reads, holding one entry per CDR3 protein. The data show about 46,000 distinct CDR3 sequences, with around 11% seen just once and about 6% held by the top ten. This entry is derived from a study of low-dose radiotherapy and immunotherapy resistance in tumors. Across the whole study: Both drugs were delivered intravenously to patients (nivolumab 240 mg every two weeks and ipilimumab 1 mg/kg every six weeks).

Germline CDR1 SGHAT, CDR2 FQDESV (reference sequence). The CDR3 is 15 amino acids. The V and J ends lost 7 bases and 2 bases respectively, with 17 bases between them. Sample: PBMCs, taken before treatment. The sequence was collected from a female donor with ovarian cancer. The rearrangement uses TRBV11-1 and TRBJ1-1; D remains ambiguous. In DNA, the CDR3 is TGTGCCAGCAACCGAGGGAGCGGGTATAACACTGAAGCTTTCTTT. Its translation: CASNRGSGYNTEAFF.